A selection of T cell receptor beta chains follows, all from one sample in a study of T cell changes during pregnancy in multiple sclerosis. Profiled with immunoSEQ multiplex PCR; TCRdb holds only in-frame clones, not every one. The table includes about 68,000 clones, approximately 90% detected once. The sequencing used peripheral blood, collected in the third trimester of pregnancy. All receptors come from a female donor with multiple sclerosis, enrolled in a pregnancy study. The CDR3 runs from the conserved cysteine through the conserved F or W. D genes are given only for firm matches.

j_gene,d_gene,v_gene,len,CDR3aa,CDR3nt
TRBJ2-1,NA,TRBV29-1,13,CSVEVLSYNEQFF,TGCAGCGTTGAGGTACTCTCCTACAATGAGCAGTTCTTC
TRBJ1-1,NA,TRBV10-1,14,CASSESTRNTEAFF,TGCGCCAGCAGTGAGTCTACACGGAACACTGAAGCTTTCTTT
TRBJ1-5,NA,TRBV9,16,CASSVEGREGIQPQHF,TGTGCCAGCAGCGTAGAGGGCAGGGAAGGGATTCAGCCCCAGCATTTT
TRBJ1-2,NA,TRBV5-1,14,CASSAGEQGGGYTF,TGCGCCAGCAGCGCGGGGGAACAGGGCGGAGGCTACACCTTC
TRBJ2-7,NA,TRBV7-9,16,CASSLVGGADSYEQYF,TGTGCCAGCAGCTTAGTGGGGGGTGCCGACTCCTACGAGCAGTACTTC
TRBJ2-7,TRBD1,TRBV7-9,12,CASSPDREEQYF,TGTGCCAGCAGCCCCGACAGGGAGGAGCAGTACTTC
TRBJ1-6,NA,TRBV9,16,CASSEGRSSYNSPLHF,TGTGCCAGCAGCGAGGGGAGGAGCTCCTATAATTCACCCCTCCACTTT
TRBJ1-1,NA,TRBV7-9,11,CASQGYTEAFF,TGTGCCAGCCAGGGGTACACTGAAGCTTTCTTT
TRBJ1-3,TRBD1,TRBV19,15,CASSRGQGSGNTIYF,TGTGCCAGTAGTCGAGGACAGGGGTCTGGAAACACCATATATTTT
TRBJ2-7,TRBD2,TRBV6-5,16,CASSYGASGGSYEQYF,TGTGCCAGCAGTTACGGGGCTAGCGGGGGATCTTACGAGCAGTACTTC
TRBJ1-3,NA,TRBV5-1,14,CASSLGPSGNTIYF,TGCGCCAGCAGCTTGGGGCCCTCTGGAAACACCATATATTTT
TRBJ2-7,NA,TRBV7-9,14,CASSPLGERVEQYF,TGTGCCAGCAGCCCCCTAGGGGAAAGGGTCGAGCAGTACTTC
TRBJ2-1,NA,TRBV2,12,CASSLIAYEQFF,TGTGCCAGCAGTTTAATAGCTTATGAGCAGTTCTTC
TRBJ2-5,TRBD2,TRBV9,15,CASSVAGGARETQYF,TGTGCCAGCAGCGTAGCGGGAGGGGCAAGGGAGACCCAGTACTTC
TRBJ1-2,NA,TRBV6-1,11,CASSDRVGYTF,TGTGCCAGCAGTGACAGGGTCGGCTACACCTTC
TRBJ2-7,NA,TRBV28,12,CASSWGVYEQYF,TGTGCCAGCAGTTGGGGGGTCTACGAGCAGTACTTC
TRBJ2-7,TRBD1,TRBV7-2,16,CASSSSINRGSYEQYF,TGTGCCAGCAGCTCCTCCATCAACAGGGGTTCATACGAGCAGTACTTC
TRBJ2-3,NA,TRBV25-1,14,CASSVGLNTDTQYF,TGTGCCAGCAGTGTGGGACTTAACACAGATACGCAGTATTTT
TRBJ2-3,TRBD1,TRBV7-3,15,CASGGGQGETDTQYF,TGTGCCAGCGGAGGGGGACAGGGTGAAACAGATACGCAGTATTTT
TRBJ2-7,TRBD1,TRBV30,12,CAWQGQGYEQYF,TGTGCCTGGCAGGGACAGGGTTACGAGCAGTACTTC
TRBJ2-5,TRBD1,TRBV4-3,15,CASSHTTGGEETQYF,TGCGCCAGCAGCCACACGACAGGGGGTGAAGAGACCCAGTACTTC
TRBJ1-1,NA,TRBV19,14,CATAPLQENTEAFF,TGTGCCACCGCCCCTTTACAGGAGAACACTGAAGCTTTCTTT